This record concerns one TCR beta chain sequence. The antigen remains unidentified. A much more abundant neighbour one base away suggests this may be a read error. CDR3 length: 15 residues. Germline lookup yields CDR1 SGHAT and CDR2 FQDESV (reference sequence). DNA and RNA were both co-extracted from approximately 22-30 mg of bulk tissue that had not been sorted. TCR beta cDNA was made from approximately 540 ng total RNA with a constant-region primer. Amplification in three nested multiplex PCR rounds with slightly modified ARM-PCR gave rise to TCR beta libraries. TRBV1-TRBV30 forward primers paired with a C-beta reverse primer were used in the first two PCR rounds, which ran roughly 9 cycles each. TCRdb re-called the multiplex PCR reads with MiXCR, one entry per CDR3 protein. This table has 90,000 to 150,000 distinct CDR3 sequences, around 70% appearing once. These data come from a study of tumor-infiltrating lymphocytes in primary liver carcinoma. Across the study: Male and female patients aged 30 to 69 years made up the cohort.

General observations from the study: Tumor region pairs showed greater overlap than either tumor-adjacent or tumor-blood pairs did. Against blood, tumors held a significantly higher top-250-clone fraction (p = 0.039).

The source is a woman aged 60 to 75 with primary liver carcinoma and hepatitis B virus infection. Sample: tumor-adjacent normal liver tissue. The chain recombines TRBV11-1 with TRBJ2-5; possible D gene TRBD2, 6 bases. The CDR3 region is CASSLTGDAQETQYF. The CDR3 nucleotides read TGCGCCAGCAGCTTAACGGGAGACGCTCAAGAGACCCAGTACTTC.